This is a list of T cell receptor beta chains from one sample in a study of human CD8 memory T cell subsets. Following a re-call of the 5' RACE reads, TCRdb has one entry per CDR3 protein and lacks DNA. This sample contains fewer than 15,000 distinct CDR3 sequences. The sequencing input was CD8+ T cells from PBMCs. Receptor source: a human donor in good health. CDR3s include the opening cysteine and the closing phenylalanine or tryptophan. Clone size is not always given. Where it is, it says once, few, many or a class for expanded clones.

j_call v_call clone_size cdr3_aa
TRBJ1-1 TRBV7-9 . CASSALMNTEAFF
TRBJ1-2 TRBV10-2 . CASSESAVGYGYTF
TRBJ1-5 TRBV10-3 medium-sized CAISDSDKGANQPQHF
TRBJ1-1 TRBV7-6 . CASSLLMGPTGAFF
TRBJ2-4 TRBV11-2 . CASSQTDGELAKNIQYF
TRBJ2-7 TRBV7-2 . CASSWGGTGTEQYF
TRBJ2-5 TRBV4-2 . CASSQEEVSGTPGETQYF
TRBJ2-1 TRBV6-4 . CASSADTSGSSNEQFF
TRBJ1-2 TRBV7-9 medium-sized CASSRATGEGYTF
TRBJ2-2 TRBV13 . CASSEGLTGITGELFF
TRBJ2-5 TRBV7-8 . CASSLAERGGRETQYF
TRBJ1-6 TRBV4-1 . CASSHVYGVSPLHF
TRBJ2-6 TRBV6-5 . CASSYSGHPLGGANVLTF
TRBJ2-5 TRBV2 . CASSHPGTREEETQYF
TRBJ2-7 TRBV18 . CASSPTSPGLVAYEQYF
TRBJ2-1 TRBV6-5 . CASSRAAPGQGYHEQFF
TRBJ1-2 TRBV7-9 . CASSLANRRLANYGYTF
TRBJ2-1 TRBV11-2 . CASSLRNEQFF
TRBJ2-1 TRBV5-6 . CASSLGGFEQFF
TRBJ2-3 TRBV28 . CASSPGGPSGSLWDTQYF
TRBJ2-7 TRBV5-5 . CASSASGRREQYF
TRBJ1-5 TRBV19 . CASRPVYSNQPQHF
TRBJ1-3 TRBV23-1 medium-sized CASSPDGGAGNTIYF
TRBJ2-3 TRBV4-1 medium-sized CASSRRLADGDTQYF
TRBJ1-1 TRBV6-1 . CASSVGMNTEAFF
TRBJ2-3 TRBV5-1 . CASSWLQRPGDTQYF
TRBJ2-5 TRBV12-3/TRBV12-4 medium-sized CASSPSSAGGHETQYF
TRBJ2-3 TRBV19 . CASSIASTDTQYF
TRBJ2-2 TRBV7-9 . CASSPDNTGPGELFF
TRBJ2-2 TRBV19 . CASIPDRANTGELFF
TRBJ1-2 TRBV29-1 medium-sized CSGGQGSDYGYTF
TRBJ2-7 TRBV28 . CASFARTYEQYF
TRBJ2-7 TRBV5-1 . CASSFLGGDSYEQYF
TRBJ2-7 TRBV27 . CASRPGFSYEQYF
TRBJ1-5 TRBV10-2 . CASSEAGPVQPQHF
TRBJ1-4 TRBV5-1 medium-sized CASSSPPLGQGAWDEKLFF
TRBJ2-7 TRBV7-3 . CASSYYEYREQYF
TRBJ2-2 TRBV7-2 . CASSPPGEGTGELFF
TRBJ1-2 TRBV6-5 . CASSYGQGNYGYTF
TRBJ2-2 TRBV10-3 . CALKGGTGELFF
TRBJ2-7 TRBV4-2 . CASSQEGQGSYEQYF
TRBJ2-1 TRBV11-2 . CASSFGRTGGRSYNEQFF
TRBJ2-7 TRBV20-1 . CSAKGTSGDHEQYF
TRBJ1-1 TRBV6-5 . CASSYKEMNTEAFF
TRBJ2-2 TRBV4-3 medium-sized CASSQGAGGPDTGELFF
TRBJ1-1 TRBV27 medium-sized CASSLGEGTEAFF
TRBJ2-7 TRBV4-1 . CASSTQTGDYEQYF
TRBJ2-5 TRBV4-1 . CASSQLPQETQYF
TRBJ2-2 TRBV27 . CASGDRATGELFF
TRBJ1-2 TRBV24-1 . CATSVEGRGQDGYTF
TRBJ2-3 TRBV4-1 . CASSQDPLEADVSTDTQYF
TRBJ2-3 TRBV7-8 . CASSLVLPSTDTQYF
TRBJ1-5 TRBV28 . CASRLRGRGNQPQHF
TRBJ2-3 TRBV5-4 . CASSPRTTDTQYF
TRBJ2-7 TRBV6-1 . CASSEWQGLYEQYF
TRBJ2-1 TRBV20-1 . CSASARNYNEQFF
TRBJ2-1 TRBV20-1 large CSASPGRVYNEQFF